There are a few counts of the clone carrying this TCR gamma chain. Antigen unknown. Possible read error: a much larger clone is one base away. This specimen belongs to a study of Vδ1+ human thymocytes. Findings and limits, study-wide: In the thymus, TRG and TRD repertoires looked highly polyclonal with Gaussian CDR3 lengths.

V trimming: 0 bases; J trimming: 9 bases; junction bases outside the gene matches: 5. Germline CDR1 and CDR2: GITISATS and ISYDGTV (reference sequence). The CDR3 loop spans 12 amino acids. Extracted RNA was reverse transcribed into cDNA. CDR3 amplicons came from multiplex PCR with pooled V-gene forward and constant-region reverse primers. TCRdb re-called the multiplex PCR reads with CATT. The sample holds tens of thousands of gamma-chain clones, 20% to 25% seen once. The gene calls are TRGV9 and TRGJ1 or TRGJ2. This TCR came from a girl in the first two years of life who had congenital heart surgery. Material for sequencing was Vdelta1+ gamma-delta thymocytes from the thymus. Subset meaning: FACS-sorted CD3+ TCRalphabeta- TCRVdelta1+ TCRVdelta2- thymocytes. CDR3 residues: CALWEVRCKKLF. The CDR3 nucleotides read TGTGCCTTGTGGGAGGTGCGTTGTAAGAAACTCTTT.